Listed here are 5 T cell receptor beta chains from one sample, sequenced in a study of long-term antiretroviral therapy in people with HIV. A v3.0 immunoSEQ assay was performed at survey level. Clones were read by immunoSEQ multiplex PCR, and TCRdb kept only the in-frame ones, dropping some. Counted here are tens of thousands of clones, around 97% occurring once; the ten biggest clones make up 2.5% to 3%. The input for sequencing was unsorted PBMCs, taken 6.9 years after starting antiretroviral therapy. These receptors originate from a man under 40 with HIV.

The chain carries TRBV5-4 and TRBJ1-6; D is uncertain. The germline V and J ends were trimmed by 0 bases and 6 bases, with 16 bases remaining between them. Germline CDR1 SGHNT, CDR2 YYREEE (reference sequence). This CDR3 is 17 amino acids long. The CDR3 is CASSLVSVGVANSPLHF. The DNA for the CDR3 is TGTGCCAGCAGCTTGGTTTCTGTGGGAGTGGCTAATTCACCCCTCCACTTT.

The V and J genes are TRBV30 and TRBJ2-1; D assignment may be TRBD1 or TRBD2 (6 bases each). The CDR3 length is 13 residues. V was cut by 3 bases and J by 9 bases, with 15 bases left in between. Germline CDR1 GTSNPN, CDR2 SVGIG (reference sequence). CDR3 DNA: TGTGCCTGGAGCCCCTTCGAGGGGGGTGAGCAGTTCTTC. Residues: CAWSPFEGGEQFF.

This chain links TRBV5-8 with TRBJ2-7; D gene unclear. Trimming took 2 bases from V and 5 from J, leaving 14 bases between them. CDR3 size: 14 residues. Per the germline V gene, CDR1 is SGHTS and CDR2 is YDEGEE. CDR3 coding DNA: TGTGCCAGCAGCTTTCCCGTTCTGGTCCACGAGCAGTACTTC. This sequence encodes CASSFPVLVHEQYF.

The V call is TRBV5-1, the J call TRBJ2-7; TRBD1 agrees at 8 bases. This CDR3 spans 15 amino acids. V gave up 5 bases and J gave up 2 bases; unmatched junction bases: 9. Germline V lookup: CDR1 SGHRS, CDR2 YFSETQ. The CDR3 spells CASSSGQGVTYEQYF. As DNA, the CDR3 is TGCGCCAGCAGTTCAGGACAGGGTGTAACCTACGAGCAGTACTTC.

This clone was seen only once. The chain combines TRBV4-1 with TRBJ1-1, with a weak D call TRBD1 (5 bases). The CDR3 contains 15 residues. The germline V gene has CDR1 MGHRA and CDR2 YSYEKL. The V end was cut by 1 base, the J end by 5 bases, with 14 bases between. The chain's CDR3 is CASSQGAGTWTEAFF. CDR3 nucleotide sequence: TGCGCCAGCAGCCAAGGGGCAGGGACCTGGACTGAAGCTTTCTTT.